Shown below are 26 T cell receptor beta chains from a single sample sequenced in a study of identical twins. Via MiXCR, TCRdb re-called the 5' RACE reads, giving one row per CDR3 protein. The sample has a few hundred thousand distinct CDR3 sequences; just under 9.5% are singletons. Separately, the same data were catalogued under a study of yellow fever vaccine responses in identical twins.

The sample consisted of CD8+ T cells sorted from blood. These receptors were obtained from a woman under 30 in good health.

V and J are TRBV11-2 and TRBJ2-5; TRBD2 aligns across 7 bases. V was pared by 4 bases and J by 2 bases, with 10 bases of the junction left unmatched. Germline CDR1 SGHAT, CDR2 FQNNGV. The CDR3 loop spans 16 amino acids. The chain's CDR3 is CASSSQAGWRQETQYF. The CDR3 DNA is TGTGCCAGCAGCTCTCAAGCGGGGTGGCGACAAGAGACCCAGTACTTC.

This clonotype was observed many times. The chain has TRBV15 and TRBJ1-1, with D hard to call. The germline V gene encodes CDR1 LNHNV and CDR2 YYDKDF (reference sequence). The CDR3 is 15 residues long. Trimming cost V 0 bases and J 11 bases, with 19 bases left between them. The CDR3 region has the DNA TGTGCCACCAGCAGAGATCCGGGGAACCCCTTAACGGCTTTCTTT. This sequence encodes CATSRDPGNPLTAFF.

This clonotype has ten or more counts. CDR3 bases: TGTGCCAGCATCGATAGTTCTCCGGGACTAGCGAGGGCAGATACGCAGTATTTT. Its translation is CASIDSSPGLARADTQYF. The chain is built from TRBV11-1 and TRBJ2-3, with 10 bases lining up with TRBD2. CDR3 length: 18 residues. Trimming cost V 7 bases and J 4 bases; bases outside gene matches: 17. Germline assignment: CDR1 SGHAT and CDR2 FQDESV (reference sequence).

Points on this clonotype: The junction does not match germline at one end; this may be a read error. CDR3 sequence reads: CCARLAGSHEQFF. CDR3 DNA sequence: TGCTGTGCTAGACTAGCGGGATCACATGAGCAGTTCTTC. The chain combines TRBV20-1 with TRBJ2-1, with 11 nucleotides matching TRBD2. Germline V gives CDR1 DFQATT, CDR2 SNEGSKA (reference sequence). The CDR3 contains 13 residues.

Ten or more counts support this clonotype. This chain uses TRBV3-1 with TRBJ2-5; TRBD1 matches at 7 bases. There are 15 residues in the CDR3. Germline CDR1 LGHDT, CDR2 YNNKEL (reference sequence). Trimming cost V 4 bases and J 3 bases; bases outside gene matches: 8. This CDR3 is CASSLLGQEKETQYF. The CDR3 DNA sequence: TGTGCCAGCAGCCTCCTTGGACAGGAGAAAGAGACCCAGTACTTC.

In this sample, this clonotype turned up many times. This chain connects TRBV5-6 to TRBJ2-7; D gene uncertain. Germline assignment: CDR1 SGHDT and CDR2 YYEEEE. Trimming took 0 bases from V and 2 from J, leaving 18 bases between them. The CDR3 runs 17 residues. The CDR3 protein is CASSLEVWLAGTYEQYF. For the CDR3, the DNA is TGTGCCAGCAGCTTGGAGGTTTGGTTGGCAGGAACCTACGAGCAGTACTTC. The variable domain in full, with the rest retrieved from reference TRBV5-6 and TRBJ2-7, is DAGVTQSPTHLIKTRGQQVTLRCSPKSGHDTVSWYQQALGQGPQFIFQYYEEEERQRGNFPDRFSGHQFPNYSSELNVNALLLGDSALYLCASSLEVWLAGTYEQYFGPGTRLTVT.

This chain joins TRBV2 and TRBJ2-7; 12 nucleotides match TRBD1. The germline CDR1 and CDR2 sequences are SNHLY and FYNNEI. This CDR3 has 15 amino acids. Germline trimming cut 2 bases from V and 6 bases from J; bases unmatched to any gene: 5. CDR3 sequence: CASSEQGQGALEQYF. Here the CDR3 DNA reads TGTGCCAGCAGTGAACAGGGACAGGGGGCCCTCGAGCAGTACTTC.

There are a few counts of this clonotype. J is TRBJ1-5 and V is TRBV6-2 or TRBV6-3, with a tentative D call TRBD1 (5 bases). The CDR3 totals 14 residues. Germline loops: CDR1 MNHEY, CDR2 SVGEGT. Trimming pared 5 bases from V and 5 bases from J, leaving 13 bases between. CDR3 region: CASSSPGRHQPQHF. The CDR3 DNA reads TGTGCCAGCAGTAGTCCGGGACGACATCAGCCCCAGCATTTT.

The rearrangement links TRBV19 to TRBJ2-3; 11 positions agree with TRBD1. J was trimmed by 0 bases and V by 5 bases; bases with no gene match: 10. The CDR3 length is 18 residues. CDR1 LNHDA and CDR2 SQIVND come from the germline V gene (reference sequence). CDR3 protein: CASSPGQGVQSSTDTQYF. DNA of the CDR3: TGTGCCAGTAGTCCGGGACAGGGGGTCCAATCTAGCACAGATACGCAGTATTTT.

The chain couples TRBV12-3 or TRBV12-4 to TRBJ2-2, with D unclear. CDR3 length: 15 residues. The ends were cut back, 5 bases at V and 4 bases at J, with 14 bases in the middle. CDR3 nucleotide sequence: TGTGCCAGCAGTCCCAGACCCACACCCACCGGGGAGCTGTTTTTT. Translation: CASSPRPTPTGELFF.

The chain combines TRBV28 with TRBJ2-1; 7 nucleotides line up with TRBD1. Per germline, CDR1 MDHEN and CDR2 SYDVKM. The junction had 6 bases not matched to a gene; V was cut back by 2 bases and J by 8 bases. CDR3 length: 14 amino acids. For the CDR3, the DNA is TGTGCCAGCAGTTTAACAGGGGCGCAGGATGAGCAGTTCTTC. Its protein product is CASSLTGAQDEQFF.

Only a few counts were recorded for this clonotype. The genes are TRBV6-1 and TRBJ1-4, with unresolved D. The CDR3 loop spans 18 amino acids. Trimming shortened V by 5 bases and J by 2 bases, and 21 bases separated the two germline ends. Germline V CDR1 and CDR2: MNHNS, SASEGT. CDR3 bases: TGTGCCAGCAGTCCCTTCGGCAGGATGGTGCGGACTAATGAAAAACTGTTTTTT. This sequence encodes CASSPFGRMVRTNEKLFF.

The chain combines TRBV9 with TRBJ2-3; the D is unclear. The CDR3 is 16 amino acids. Trimming took 0 bases from V and 3 from J, leaving 14 bases between them. CDR1 and CDR2 (germline): SGDLS, YYNGEE. CDR3 sequence (DNA): TGTGCCAGCAGCGTAGGGGTCAGTCTAATAACAGATACGCAGTATTTT. Translation gives CASSVGVSLITDTQYF.

This clonotype occurred many times. The rearrangement links TRBV11-2 to TRBJ2-2, with D uncertain. The CDR3 totals 17 residues. Germline assignment: CDR1 SGHAT and CDR2 FQNNGV. Trimming took 2 bases from V and 3 from J, leaving 16 bases between them. CDR3 residues: CASSLRSGVPYTGELFF. The CDR3 region has the DNA TGTGCCAGCAGCTTAAGGTCTGGGGTCCCATACACCGGGGAGCTGTTTTTT.

The chain couples TRBV20-1 to TRBJ2-7, with D uncertain. V lost 1 base to trimming and J lost 7 bases, with 14 bases between them. In germline, CDR1 is DFQATT, CDR2 SNEGSKA (reference sequence). This CDR3 comprises 13 residues. This CDR3 is CSARAAAFREQYF. CDR3 in DNA: TGCAGTGCTAGAGCCGCCGCCTTCCGGGAGCAGTACTTC.

This clonotype appeared many times. This sequence joins TRBV7-2 and TRBJ2-3, with TRBD2 matching 8 bases. The CDR3 consists of 16 residues. The V and J ends lost 5 bases and 0 bases, in that order; junction bases with no gene match: 7. Germline CDR1 reads SGHTA; CDR2 reads FQGNSA. CDR3 DNA: TGTGCCAGCAGCACCTGGACTAGCCCAAGCACAGATACGCAGTATTTT. Translated: CASSTWTSPSTDTQYF.

This clonotype was recorded a few times. The genes are TRBV20-1 and TRBJ2-7; perhaps TRBD2 as D (6 bases). The CDR3 runs 14 residues. V gave up 4 bases and J gave up 2 bases, with 15 bases separating them. Germline assignment: CDR1 DFQATT and CDR2 SNEGSKA (reference sequence). CDR3 DNA sequence: TGCAGTGCTATGGTTAGCGGAGACGCCTACGAGCAGTACTTC. Translating it yields CSAMVSGDAYEQYF.

This clonotype was counted a few times. The V gene is TRBV4-1, the J gene TRBJ2-1, with unresolved D. The CDR3 has 17 residues. The germline V gene encodes CDR1 MGHRA and CDR2 YSYEKL. V lost 0 bases to trimming and J lost 0 bases, with 12 bases between them. The CDR3 DNA sequence: TGCGCCAGCAGCCAAGAACCTGGACCCGGCTCCTACAATGAGCAGTTCTTC. Translating gives CASSQEPGPGSYNEQFF.

The chain employs TRBV4-1 and TRBJ2-7; 9 nucleotides match TRBD1. CDR1 and CDR2 from the germline V gene are MGHRA and YSYEKL. Trimming took 0 bases from V and 4 from J; bases not matched to a gene: 13. This CDR3 contains 18 residues. DNA for the CDR3: TGCGCCAGCAGCCAAGATTGTGGGGAGGGACAGGGAATTTACGAGCAGTACTTC. It codes for CASSQDCGEGQGIYEQYF.

This clonotype has a count of ten or more. The genes are TRBV7-8 and TRBJ2-7; TRBD2 matches 8 bases. This CDR3 has 12 residues. V lost 8 bases, J lost 3 bases, and 3 bases stayed unmatched. Germline V gene data show CDR1 as SGHVS and CDR2 as FQNEAQ. CDR3 nucleotides: TGTGCCAGCGCGGGACTAGTCTACGAGCAGTACTTC. This codes for CASAGLVYEQYF.

This rearrangement joins TRBV28 to TRBJ2-1, with D hard to call. The germline V gene has CDR1 MDHEN and CDR2 SYDVKM. Trimming removed 1 base from V and 15 bases from J, with 10 bases in between. The CDR3 contains 11 residues. The CDR3 DNA is TGTGCCAGCAGTTTATTAAACAGATGGTTCTTC. Protein sequence: CASSLLNRWFF.

This clonotype was recorded at least ten times. The chain couples TRBV4-3 to TRBJ2-7; 8 nucleotides agree with TRBD2. The CDR3 extends over 18 amino acids. Germline-derived CDR1 and CDR2 are LGHNA and YSLEER. Trimming removed 0 bases from V and 3 bases from J; junction bases left unmatched: 13. CDR3 sequence reads: CASSQDLPIGGRFYEQYF. CDR3 nucleotides: TGCGCCAGCAGCCAAGATCTCCCGATTGGCGGGAGGTTCTACGAGCAGTACTTC.

The chain employs TRBV10-3 and TRBJ2-5, with 8 bases matching TRBD2. The germline V gene has CDR1 ENHRY and CDR2 SYGVKD. After removal of 2 bases from V and 4 bases from J, the junction contained 9 bases not matched to a gene. CDR3 length equals 16 residues. The DNA for the CDR3 is TGTGCCATCAGTGAGCCGGCGGGAGGAGGGGGAGAGACCCAGTACTTC. This translates into CAISEPAGGGGETQYF.

V usage is TRBV2 and J usage is TRBJ2-7; no definite D call. Between the trimmed V and J ends, which lost 3 bases and 3 bases, there was a span of 6 bases. The germline V gene encodes CDR1 SNHLY and CDR2 FYNNEI. This CDR3 has 12 residues. CDR3 loop: CASSETLYEQYF. Here the CDR3 DNA reads TGTGCCAGCAGTGAGACTCTCTACGAGCAGTACTTC.

This clonotype was detected only a few times. The chain has TRBV29-1 and TRBJ2-1; the D is unclear. Germline CDR1 is SQVTM and CDR2 is ANQGSEA. The CDR3 has 15 amino acids. For the CDR3, the DNA is TGCAGAGATGAAGACCAGTTTAGCTCCTACAATGAGCAGTTCTTC. It translates to CRDEDQFSSYNEQFF.

This clonotype has ten or more counts. V gene TRBV29-1 combines with J gene TRBJ2-2, with a weak D call TRBD2 (6 bases). Germline loops: CDR1 SQVTM, CDR2 ANQGSEA. Trimming removed 7 bases at V and 7 bases at J, with 16 bases between. This CDR3 has 13 residues. The CDR3 is CSALEQGGGELFF. In nucleotides, the CDR3 is TGCAGCGCACTGGAGCAGGGAGGCGGGGAGCTGTTTTTT.